What follows are 17 T cell receptor beta chains derived from one specimen sequenced in a study of shared clonotypes between healthy human individuals. The protocol was immunoSEQ multiplex PCR, while the TCRdb copy is restricted to in-frame clones and leaves out a portion. Among hundreds of thousands of clones listed, approximately 95% were seen once. Sample: naive CD4+ T cells sorted from blood. Subset specified: CD45RA+ positively selected. The receptor source for this set is a woman aged 25-40 years in good health.

The J gene is TRBJ2-5, the V gene TRBV5-1, with 9 nucleotides matching TRBD1. Gene TRBJ2-7 matches the end of the DNA better, so the J call may be wrong. Per germline, CDR1 SGHRS and CDR2 YFSETQ. CDR3 length: 14 amino acids. The CDR3: CASSPGTGRDEQYF. CDR3 in DNA: TGCGCCAGCAGCCCCGGGACAGGGCGAGACGAGCAGTACTTC.

The chain has TRBV29-1 and TRBJ1-1; unclear D gene. Germline CDR1 reads SQVTM; CDR2 reads ANQGSEA. This CDR3 region has 15 residues. With 8 bases removed from V and 1 base from J, the gap between germline ends came to 20 bases. DNA of the CDR3: TGCAGCATAAGCCCTTGGACGGGAAAGAACACTGAAGCTTTCTTT. Protein sequence: CSISPWTGKNTEAFF. Supplemented by reference TRBV29-1 and TRBJ1-1, the full variable domain reads SAVISQKPSRDICQRGTSLTIQCQVDSQVTMMFWYRQQPGQSLTLIATANQGSEATYESGFVIDKFPISRPNLTFSTLTVSNMSPEDSSIYLCSISPWTGKNTEAFFGQGTRLTVV.

The rearrangement links TRBV7-2 to TRBJ1-1; 7 bases line up with TRBD1. Germline V lookup: CDR1 SGHTA, CDR2 FQGNSA. Unmatched junction bases numbered 7, after V lost 4 bases and J lost 5 bases. The CDR3 is 14 residues long. This CDR3 is CASSYDRENTEAFF. CDR3 nucleotides: TGTGCCAGCAGCTACGACAGGGAGAATACTGAAGCTTTCTTT.

The chain carries TRBV5-8 and TRBJ1-1; D is unclear. The CDR3 totals 13 residues. The V end lost 6 bases, the J end lost 6 bases, and 15 bases lay between the germline ends. Germline assignment: CDR1 SGHTS and CDR2 YDEGEE. For the CDR3, the DNA is TGTGCCAGCATATTCGGCAGGACCCCTGAAGCTTTCTTT. It yields the protein CASIFGRTPEAFF.

V and J are TRBV6-5 and TRBJ2-5; perhaps TRBD1 as D (6 bases). The J call may not be correct, given that the DNA end is closer to TRBJ2-7. Germline CDR1 is MNHEY and CDR2 is SVGAGI. CDR3 length: 14 amino acids. The CDR3 reads CASSYGTNSYEQYF. The CDR3 DNA reads as TGTGCCAGCAGTTACGGGACAAACTCCTACGAGCAGTACTTC.

This sequence joins TRBV28 and TRBJ2-7; D is possibly TRBD1 or TRBD2 (5 bases each). The germline V gene has CDR1 MDHEN and CDR2 SYDVKM. CDR3 length: 15 amino acids. V lost 6 bases to trimming and J lost 7 bases, with 22 bases between them. The DNA for the CDR3 is TGTGCCAGCAGCTTTTTGCCACGGGACCCCCGAGAGCAGTACTTC. This gives the protein CASSFLPRDPREQYF.

This clone was seen only once. The DNA for the CDR3 is TGTGCCTGGAGTCCCAGACTCGGACGGGGTACGCAGTATTTT. Protein: CAWSPRLGRGTQYF. The chain links TRBV30 to TRBJ2-3; D might be TRBD2 (5 bases). Germline V CDR1 and CDR2: GTSNPN, SVGIG (reference sequence). The V and J ends lost 2 bases and 8 bases respectively, with 17 bases between them. The CDR3 runs to 14 residues.

This chain joins TRBV27 and TRBJ2-7; D gene uncertain. V lost 6 bases and J 6 bases, leaving 21 bases between the germline ends. The CDR3 totals 15 residues. Germline CDR1 reads MNHEY; CDR2 reads SMNVEV (reference sequence). CDR3 sequence reads: CASSRMTRSRSEQYF. CDR3 bases: TGTGCCAGCAGCCGAATGACCCGGAGCCGCTCCGAGCAGTACTTC.

A single count supports this clone. The J gene is TRBJ2-7, the V gene TRBV7-6, with TRBD2 matching over 9 bases. The germline CDR1 and CDR2 sequences are SGHVS and FNYEAQ. The junction had 10 bases not matched to a gene; V was cut back by 5 bases and J by 2 bases. The CDR3 contains 16 residues. The CDR3 spells CASSPKWAGGTYEQYF. The DNA for the CDR3 is TGTGCCAGCAGCCCCAAATGGGCGGGAGGGACCTACGAGCAGTACTTC.

This clone was seen only a few times. The J gene is TRBJ2-2, the V gene TRBV7-9; D unresolved. Deletions cut 1 base from V and 0 bases from J, with 3 bases between. Per the germline V gene, CDR1 is SEHNR and CDR2 is FQNEAQ (reference sequence). This CDR3 has 14 residues. The CDR3, as DNA: TGTGCCAGCAGCTTAGGGGCGAACACCGGGGAGCTGTTTTTT. Translated, it gives CASSLGANTGELFF. Drawing the rest from reference TRBV7-9 and TRBJ2-2, the complete variable domain is DTGVSQNPRHKITKRGQNVTFRCDPISEHNRLYWYRQTLGQGPEFLTYFQNEAQLEKSRLLSDRFSAERPKGSFSTLEIQRTEQGDSAMYLCASSLGANTGELFFGEGSRLTVL.

This rearrangement joins TRBV28 to TRBJ2-3; D gene ambiguous. Between the trimmed V and J ends, which lost 5 bases and 3 bases, there was a span of 3 bases. From germline, CDR1 is MDHEN and CDR2 SYDVKM. This CDR3 is 11 amino acids long. DNA for the CDR3: TGTGCCAGCAGTAAGACAGATACGCAGTATTTT. It codes for CASSKTDTQYF.

This CDR3 is CASSLDRGLNEKLFF. CDR3 nucleotide sequence: TGTGCCAGCAGCTTAGATCGGGGCCTTAATGAAAAACTGTTTTTT. This chain connects TRBV11-2 to TRBJ1-4; a possible D gene is TRBD1 (5 bases). The germline V gene encodes CDR1 SGHAT and CDR2 FQNNGV. Trimming left V 0 bases short and J 4 bases short, with 9 bases between. The CDR3 contains 15 residues. The complete variable domain, with remaining parts taken from reference TRBV11-2 and TRBJ1-4, reads EAGVAQSPRYKIIEKRQSVAFWCNPISGHATLYWYQQILGQGPKLLIQFQNNGVVDDSQLPKDRFSAERLKGVDSTLKIQPAKLEDSAVYLCASSLDRGLNEKLFFGSGTQLSVL.

This clone appeared a single time. This rearrangement joins TRBV5-8 to TRBJ2-2, with D unclear. Germline CDR1 SGHTS, CDR2 YDEGEE. The germline V and J ends were trimmed by 3 bases and 3 bases, with 9 bases remaining between them. The CDR3 consists of 14 residues. CDR3 coding DNA: TGTGCCAGCAGCTCCGAACAGTACACCGGGGAGCTGTTTTTT. Encoded protein: CASSSEQYTGELFF. The full variable domain, its missing parts supplied by reference TRBV5-8 and TRBJ2-2, is EAGVTQSPTHLIKTRGQQATLRCSPISGHTSVYWYQQALGLGLQFLLWYDEGEERNRGNFPPRFSGRQFPNYSSELNVNALELEDSALYLCASSSEQYTGELFFGEGSRLTVL.

The V and J genes are TRBV5-1 and TRBJ2-3; possible D gene TRBD2, 6 bases. CDR3 length equals 18 residues. The V gene's germline CDR1 is SGHRS and CDR2 YFSETQ. The V gene lost 3 bases and the J gene lost 0 bases, with 20 bases spanning the gap. CDR3 DNA: TGCGCCAGCAGCTCGGTTGCCTTTAGCGGCGGAAGCACAGATACGCAGTATTTT. Its protein product is CASSSVAFSGGSTDTQYF.

The V call is TRBV25-1, the J call TRBJ2-1; 7 nucleotides line up with TRBD2. The germline CDR1 and CDR2 sequences are MGHDK and SYGVNS. Trimming took 5 bases from V and 8 from J; bases not matched to a gene: 6. The CDR3 extends over 13 amino acids. The CDR3 sequence: CASSPREVDEQFF. The DNA of the CDR3 is TGTGCCAGCAGTCCCCGGGAGGTGGATGAGCAGTTCTTC.

The rearrangement links TRBV6-5 to TRBJ1-4; D is uncertain. The CDR3 extends over 14 amino acids. The V end lost 2 bases, the J end lost 4 bases, and 8 bases lay between the germline ends. Per germline, CDR1 MNHEY and CDR2 SVGAGI. CDR3 region: CASSYEMYNEKLFF. CDR3 coding DNA: TGTGCCAGCAGTTACGAGATGTATAATGAAAAACTGTTTTTT.

The chain links TRBV15 to TRBJ2-5, with 10 bases lining up with TRBD1. The J call may be faulty, since TRBJ2-7 better matches the DNA end. Looked up from germline, CDR1 is LNHNV and CDR2 is YYDKDF (reference sequence). The CDR3 consists of 17 residues. CDR3 amino acids: CATSRESPRDRGYEQYF. The DNA for the CDR3 is TGTGCCACCAGCAGAGAATCCCCCCGGGACAGGGGATACGAGCAGTACTTC.